The clone carrying this TCR beta chain has a handful of counts. The antigen remains undetermined. The data were obtained in a study of T cell repertoires in ileal Crohn's disease. General observations from the study: Every patient over 26.8% clonality showed endoscopic recurrence.

Each sample's TCRB immunosequencing used 500 to 550 nanograms of biopsy DNA. Generated by immunoSEQ multiplex PCR, the TCRdb table keeps only in-frame clones and is missing some. The sample consists of around 15,000 clones, approximately 87% of them appearing once. There are 13 residues in the CDR3. CDR1 is SGHDN and CDR2 is FVKESK in the germline V gene. V lost 4 bases, J lost 8 bases, and 5 bases stayed unmatched. Specimen: ileal tissue. V gene TRBV14 combines with J gene TRBJ1-2; 9 positions match TRBD1. This clonotype was sampled from an adult with Crohn's disease. CDR3 protein: CASSRDRDSGYTF. CDR3 nucleotides: TGTGCCAGCAGCCGGGACAGGGATTCGGGCTACACCTTC.